Reported below is one T cell receptor (beta chain). Its antigen is as yet unknown. One junction end does not reproduce the germline sequence, and a read error may be involved. The germline V gene has CDR1 SGHRS and CDR2 YFSETQ. The CDR3 consists of 15 residues. Each individual donor underwent a draw of approximately 10 milliliters of peripheral blood. This sample stems from a study of blood T cells in healthy people across ages. Whole-study findings and limits: One million T cells yielded diversity estimates that were considered underestimates. Naive T cell percentage showed a strong correlation with TCR beta diversity.

Primed by a sample-barcoded 5' primer and a J-beta primer mix, a second PCR proceeded for 7 to 11 cycles. TCRdb reprocessed the 5' RACE reads with MiXCR, giving one entry per CDR3 protein. The sample contains hundreds of thousands of distinct CDR3 sequences, approximately 50% of which appear only once. The source material was blood. The sequence came from a man in his sixties in good health. The gene calls are TRBV5-1 and TRBJ2-4; 8 bases line up with TRBD1. The J call may be faulty, since TRBJ2-7 better matches the DNA end. CDR3 protein: CASSPGTGDSCEQYF. The CDR3 nucleotides read TGCGCCAGCAGCCCCGGGACAGGAGACTCCTGCGAGCAGTACTTC.